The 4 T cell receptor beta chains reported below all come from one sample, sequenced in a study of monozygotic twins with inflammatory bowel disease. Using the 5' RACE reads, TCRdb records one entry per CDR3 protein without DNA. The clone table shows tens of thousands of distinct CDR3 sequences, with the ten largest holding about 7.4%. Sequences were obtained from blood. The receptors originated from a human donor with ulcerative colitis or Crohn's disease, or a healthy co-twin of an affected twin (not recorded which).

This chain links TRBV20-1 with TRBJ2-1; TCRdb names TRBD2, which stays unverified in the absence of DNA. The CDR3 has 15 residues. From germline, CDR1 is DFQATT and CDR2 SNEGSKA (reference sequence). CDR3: CSARDGTHLSNEQFF.

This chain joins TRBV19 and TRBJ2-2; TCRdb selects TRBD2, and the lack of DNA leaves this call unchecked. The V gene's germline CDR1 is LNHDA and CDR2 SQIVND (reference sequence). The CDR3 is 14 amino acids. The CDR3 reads CASSSGGHTGELFF.

The CDR3 protein is CASSLGTRYGNEQFF. The chain combines TRBV18 with TRBJ2-1; TCRdb's D call, TRBD2, is unchecked because there is no DNA. Germline V CDR1 and CDR2: KGHSH, LQKENI. The CDR3 totals 15 residues.

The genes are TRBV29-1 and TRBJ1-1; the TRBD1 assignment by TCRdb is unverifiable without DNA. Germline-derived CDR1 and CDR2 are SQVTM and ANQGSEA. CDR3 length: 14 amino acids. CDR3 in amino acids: CSRTPQGQATEAFF.